Presented here are 7 T cell receptor beta chains from one specimen sequenced in a study of CD8 T cells in Susac syndrome. When the RNA was reverse transcribed, random hexamers were used with an input of roughly 0.45 to 1 ug. TCRdb fed the immunoSEQ multiplex PCR reads into MiXCR, producing one record per CDR3 protein. The sample has some 200,000 distinct CDR3 sequences; around 95% are singletons. Sequencing was carried out using CD4+ T cells from PBMCs. The receptors here all came from a human donor with Susac syndrome.

The V call is TRBV5-1, the J call TRBJ2-6; no definite D call. This CDR3 region has 15 residues. Germline assignment: CDR1 SGHRS and CDR2 YFSETQ. Trimming cost V 4 bases and J 0 bases, with 8 bases left between them. DNA for the CDR3: TGCGCCAGCAGCGGAACAAGCTCTGGGGCCAACGTCCTGACTTTC. Translation gives CASSGTSSGANVLTF.

This chain links TRBV5-1 with TRBJ2-1; 15 nucleotides match TRBD2. V lost 3 bases, J lost 7 bases, and 11 bases stayed unmatched. CDR1 is SGHRS and CDR2 is YFSETQ in the germline V gene. This CDR3 has 18 residues. CDR3 amino acids: CASSSWTSGGAGVNEQFF. CDR3 DNA: TGCGCCAGCAGCTCCTGGACTAGCGGGGGGGCCGGAGTTAATGAGCAGTTCTTC.

The rearrangement uses TRBV5-1 and TRBJ2-2; D is unresolved. V lost 0 bases to trimming and J lost 0 bases, with 6 bases between them. Germline CDR1 is SGHRS and CDR2 is YFSETQ. The CDR3 loop spans 15 amino acids. The CDR3: CASSLVLANTGELFF. The CDR3, as DNA: TGCGCCAGCAGCTTGGTCCTGGCGAACACCGGGGAGCTGTTTTTT. The full variable domain, completed using reference TRBV5-1 and TRBJ2-2, is KAGVTQTPRYLIKTRGQQVTLSCSPISGHRSVSWYQQTPGQGLQFLFEYFSETQRNKGNFPGRFSGRQFSNSRSEMNVSTLELGDSALYLCASSLVLANTGELFFGEGSRLTVL.

In this sample, this clonotype turned up once. The chain uses TRBV13 and TRBJ1-2, with D unresolved. The length of the CDR3 is 14 residues. The germline V gene has CDR1 PRHDT and CDR2 FYEKMQ (reference sequence). The V gene lost 5 bases and the J gene lost 10 bases, with 20 bases spanning the gap. CDR3 region: CASSQTTGSLYYTF. DNA of the CDR3: TGTGCCAGCAGCCAAACAACGGGGTCTCTGTACTACACCTTC.

This sequence joins TRBV2 and TRBJ2-5, with D perhaps TRBD1 or TRBD2 (5 bases each). The V end lost 2 bases, the J end lost 4 bases, and 17 bases lay between the germline ends. This CDR3 is built from 16 residues. From germline, CDR1 is SNHLY and CDR2 FYNNEI. The CDR3 sequence is CASSEILQGPVETQYF. In DNA form, the CDR3 reads TGTGCCAGCAGTGAAATTTTGCAGGGACCAGTAGAGACCCAGTACTTC.

The rearrangement uses TRBV19 and TRBJ2-7, with D perhaps matching TRBD1 (6 bases). Germline V CDR1 and CDR2: LNHDA, SQIVND (reference sequence). This CDR3 has 14 residues. V was shortened by 8 bases and J by 5 bases, with 19 bases between the two germline ends. CDR3 residues: CASALQGRGHEQYF. The CDR3 DNA sequence: TGTGCCAGTGCCCTGCAGGGGAGAGGGCACGAGCAGTACTTC. The whole variable domain, remainder taken from reference TRBV19 and TRBJ2-7, is DGGITQSPKYLFRKEGQNVTLSCEQNLNHDAMYWYRQDPGQGLRLIYYSQIVNDFQKGDIAEGYSVSREKKESFPLTVTSAQKNPTAFYLCASALQGRGHEQYFGPGTRLTVT.

The J gene is TRBJ2-5, the V gene TRBV29-1; TRBD1 agrees at 7 bases. CDR3 length: 14 residues. Germline V lookup: CDR1 SQVTM, CDR2 ANQGSEA. The V gene end was trimmed by 3 bases and the J gene end by 2 bases; junction bases not matched to a gene: 6. This CDR3 is CSVEGTVIQETQYF. The CDR3 DNA reads TGCAGCGTTGAGGGGACAGTTATACAAGAGACCCAGTACTTC.